This TCR beta chain comes out of a study of OX40 agonist ivuxolimab in advanced cancers. The study, taken as a whole, reports: Part of the nonresponder group also had normalized T-cell clonal expansion that was low. At doses 0.1 to 3.0 mg/kg, CD4+ and CD8+ clones expanded.

CDR1 and CDR2 (germline): SGHKS, YYEKEE (reference sequence). With 0 bases removed from V and 1 base from J, the gap between germline ends came to 12 bases. The CDR3 runs 16 residues. This table comes from immunoSEQ multiplex PCR, and its TCRdb copy is limited to in-frame clones, with some not included. The data show roughly 80,000 clones, about 81% seen once. Points on this clone: Its specificity is unknown.

The sequencing here drew on CD4+ or CD8+ T cells sorted from blood, taken in a trial of the OX40 agonist ivuxolimab. The sequence derives from an adult with an advanced solid tumor such as melanoma, head and neck, liver or kidney cancer. The chain recombines TRBV5-5 with TRBJ2-3; D is unclear. As DNA, the CDR3 is TGTGCCAGCAGCTTGGGGGCTAATGGGGGCACAGATACGCAGTATTTT. Amino acids: CASSLGANGGTDTQYF.